Following are 7 T cell receptor beta chains from one sample sequenced in a study of human T cells and chemical hapten exposure. Via MiXCR, TCRdb re-called the RACE reads, giving one row per CDR3 protein. This table holds under 100,000 distinct CDR3 sequences, roughly 10% found once. Time point meaning: patch test 2, 6 weeks after DPC sensitization. The treatment was: therapeutic diphenylcyclopropenone sensitization with weekly scalp DPC. Sequenced here: whole blood, sampled in connection with sensitization to the hapten diphenylcyclopropenone (DPC). All receptors derive from a woman in her thirties or forties with alopecia areata. Some clones in this sample may be carry-over from other donors' samples.

A few counts support this clonotype. The chain carries TRBV27 and TRBJ2-5, with D tentatively TRBD2 (5 bases). Germline V gives CDR1 MNHEY, CDR2 SMNVEV (reference sequence). Between the trimmed V and J ends, which lost 5 bases and 4 bases, there was a span of 17 bases. The CDR3 extends over 15 amino acids. The CDR3: CASSPPASLRETQYF. DNA of the CDR3: TGTGCCAGCAGTCCCCCCGCTAGCCTACGAGAGACCCAGTACTTC.

This clonotype was counted ten times or more. This chain joins TRBV30 and TRBJ2-3, with D perhaps TRBD2 (5 bases). Trimming stripped 5 bases from V and 1 base from J, with 10 bases between. The CDR3 contains 13 residues. The germline gives CDR1 GTSNPN, CDR2 SVGIG (reference sequence). As DNA, the CDR3 is TGTGCCTGGCTTGGGCGGGGCACAGATACGCAGTATTTT. Translating gives CAWLGRGTDTQYF. The full variable domain, rest sourced from reference TRBV30 and TRBJ2-3, is SQTIHQWPATLVQPVGSPLSLECTVEGTSNPNLYWYRQAAGRGLQLLFYSVGIGQISSEVPQNLSASRPQDRQFILSSKKLLLSDSGFYLCAWLGRGTDTQYFGPGTRLTVL.

V usage is TRBV29-1 and J usage is TRBJ1-1; tentative D call: TRBD1 (6 bases). The germline CDR1 and CDR2 sequences are SQVTM and ANQGSEA. Trimming pared 6 bases from V and 1 base from J, leaving 12 bases between. The CDR3 spans 13 residues. CDR3 sequence: CSVNGQSNTEAFF. CDR3 DNA sequence: TGCAGCGTCAACGGACAGTCGAACACTGAAGCTTTCTTT. Full variable domain (missing parts from reference TRBV29-1 and TRBJ1-1): SAVISQKPSRDICQRGTSLTIQCQVDSQVTMMFWYRQQPGQSLTLIATANQGSEATYESGFVIDKFPISRPNLTFSTLTVSNMSPEDSSIYLCSVNGQSNTEAFFGQGTRLTVV.

There are many counts of this clonotype. The V and J genes are TRBV19 and TRBJ1-5; D call uncertain. The germline V gene has CDR1 LNHDA and CDR2 SQIVND (reference sequence). The length of the CDR3 is 14 residues. The germline V and J ends were trimmed by 6 bases and 2 bases, with 11 bases remaining between them. The CDR3 DNA follows: TGTGCCAGTAGCTCACGGGCGGGCAATCAGCCCCAGCATTTT. Its protein product is CASSSRAGNQPQHF.

This clonotype has a handful of counts. The chain is built from TRBV5-1 and TRBJ2-7, with unresolved D. In germline, CDR1 is SGHRS, CDR2 YFSETQ. V lost 0 bases and J 3 bases, leaving 7 bases between the germline ends. The CDR3 has 13 residues. CDR3 loop: CASSLGADYEQYF. The DNA for the CDR3 is TGCGCCAGCAGCTTGGGGGCTGACTACGAGCAGTACTTC.

The chain uses TRBV21-1 and TRBJ1-4; no DNA check was done on the table's D call, TRBD1. TRBV21-1 is reported as a pseudogene. CDR3 length: 13 amino acids. CDR3 residues: CARGPGFNEKLFF. Written as DNA, the CDR3 is TGTGCCAGAGGCCCAGGGTTTAATGAAAAACTGTTTTTT.

The V call is TRBV29-1, the J call TRBJ1-4; 7 nucleotides agree with TRBD1. CDR1 SQVTM and CDR2 ANQGSEA come from the germline V gene. The CDR3 is 13 amino acids. The trim removed 3 bases at V and 5 bases at J, leaving 3 bases unmatched. CDR3 in amino acids: CSVEGQRNEKLFF. As DNA, the CDR3 is TGCAGCGTTGAGGGACAGAGGAATGAAAAACTGTTTTTT.